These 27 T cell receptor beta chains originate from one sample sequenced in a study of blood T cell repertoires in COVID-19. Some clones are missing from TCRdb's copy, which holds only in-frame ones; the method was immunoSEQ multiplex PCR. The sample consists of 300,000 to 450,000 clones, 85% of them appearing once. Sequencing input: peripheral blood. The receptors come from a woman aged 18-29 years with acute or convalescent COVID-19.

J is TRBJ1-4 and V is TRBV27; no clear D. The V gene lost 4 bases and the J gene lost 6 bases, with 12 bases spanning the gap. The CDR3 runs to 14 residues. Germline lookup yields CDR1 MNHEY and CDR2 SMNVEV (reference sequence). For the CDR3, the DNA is TGTGCCAGCAGTTATACCGGGATCGATGAAAAACTGTTTTTT. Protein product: CASSYTGIDEKLFF.

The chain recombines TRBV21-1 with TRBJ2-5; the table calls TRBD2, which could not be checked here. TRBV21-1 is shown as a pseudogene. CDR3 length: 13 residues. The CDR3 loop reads CASSKVGGETQYF. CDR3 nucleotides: TGTGCCAGCAGCAAAGTGGGGGGGGAGACCCAGTACTTC.

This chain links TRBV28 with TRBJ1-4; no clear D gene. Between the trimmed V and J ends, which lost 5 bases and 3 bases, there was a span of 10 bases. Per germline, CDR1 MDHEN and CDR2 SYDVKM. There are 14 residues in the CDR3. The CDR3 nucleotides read TGTGCCAGCAGTCTCGGGATACCTAATGAAAAACTGTTTTTT. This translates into CASSLGIPNEKLFF.

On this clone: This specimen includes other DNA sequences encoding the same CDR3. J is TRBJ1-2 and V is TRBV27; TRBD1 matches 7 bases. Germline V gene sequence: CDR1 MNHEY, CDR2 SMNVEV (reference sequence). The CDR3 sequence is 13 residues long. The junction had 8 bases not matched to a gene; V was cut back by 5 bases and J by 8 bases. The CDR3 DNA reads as TGTGCCAGCAGTCTAGGGGGCAGTCGCGGCTACACCTTC. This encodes CASSLGGSRGYTF.

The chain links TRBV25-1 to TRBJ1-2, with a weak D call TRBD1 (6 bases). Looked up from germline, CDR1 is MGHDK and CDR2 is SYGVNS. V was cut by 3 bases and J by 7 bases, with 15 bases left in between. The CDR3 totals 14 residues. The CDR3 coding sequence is TGTGCCAGCAGTGAGCCTGGGGGCGTGAGTGGCTACACCTTC. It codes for CASSEPGGVSGYTF.

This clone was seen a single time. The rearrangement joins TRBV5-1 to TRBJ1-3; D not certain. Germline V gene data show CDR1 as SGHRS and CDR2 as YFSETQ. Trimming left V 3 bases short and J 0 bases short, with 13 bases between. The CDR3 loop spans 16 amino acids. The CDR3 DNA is TGCGCCAGCAGCTCAGACCCGTCGGGCTCTGGAAACACCATATATTTT. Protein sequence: CASSSDPSGSGNTIYF.

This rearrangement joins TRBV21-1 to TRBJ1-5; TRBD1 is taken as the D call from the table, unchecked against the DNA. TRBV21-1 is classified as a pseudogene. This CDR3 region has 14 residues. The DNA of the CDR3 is TGTGCCAGCAGCACGACAGGGAGCAATCAGCCCCAGCATTTT. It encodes CASSTTGSNQPQHF.

The CDR3 is CASSQDYGQTNTGELFF. The CDR3 DNA reads TGTGCCAGCAGCCAAGATTATGGACAAACGAACACCGGGGAGCTGTTTTTT. V is TRBV3-1 (or the pseudogene TRBV3-2) and J is TRBJ2-2; TRBD1 is a possible D gene (5 bases). Germline values: CDR1 LGHDT, CDR2 YNNKEL (reference sequence). V lost 0 bases and J lost 0, with 11 bases in between. CDR3 length: 17 residues.

This CDR3 reads CASSFSAGELFF. The CDR3 nucleotides are TGTGCCAGCAGTTTCTCGGCCGGGGAGCTGTTTTTT. V and J are TRBV3-1 (or the pseudogene TRBV3-2) and TRBJ2-2; D gene ambiguous. This CDR3 contains 12 residues. Per the germline V gene, CDR1 is LGHDT and CDR2 is YNNKEL (reference sequence). Trimming shortened V by 6 bases and J by 6 bases, and 8 bases separated the two germline ends.

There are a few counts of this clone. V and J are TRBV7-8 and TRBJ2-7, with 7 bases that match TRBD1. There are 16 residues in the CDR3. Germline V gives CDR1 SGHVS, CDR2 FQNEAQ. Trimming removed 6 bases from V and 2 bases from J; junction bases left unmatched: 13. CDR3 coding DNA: TGTGCCAGCAGTTCAGCAGGGGGTGAACCCGCCTACGAGCAGTACTTC. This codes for CASSSAGGEPAYEQYF.

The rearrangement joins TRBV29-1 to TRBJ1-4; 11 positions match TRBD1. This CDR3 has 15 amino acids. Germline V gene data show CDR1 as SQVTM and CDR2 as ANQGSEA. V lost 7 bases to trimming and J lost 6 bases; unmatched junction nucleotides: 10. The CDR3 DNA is TGCAGCGCAAAGGACAGGGGGCGAGAAGATGAAAAACTGTTTTTT. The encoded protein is CSAKDRGREDEKLFF.

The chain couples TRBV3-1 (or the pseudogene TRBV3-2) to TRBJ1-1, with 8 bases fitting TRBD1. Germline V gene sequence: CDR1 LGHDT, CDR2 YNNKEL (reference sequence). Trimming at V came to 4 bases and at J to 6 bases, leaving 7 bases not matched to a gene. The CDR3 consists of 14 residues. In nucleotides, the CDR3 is TGTGCCAGCAGCCCAGGACAGGGACGATCTGAAGCTTTCTTT. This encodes CASSPGQGRSEAFF.

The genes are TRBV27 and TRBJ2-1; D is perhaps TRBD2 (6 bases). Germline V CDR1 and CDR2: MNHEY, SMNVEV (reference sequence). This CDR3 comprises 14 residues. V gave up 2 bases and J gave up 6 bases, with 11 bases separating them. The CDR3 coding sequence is TGTGCCAGCAGTTTAGGCGGGATAGGCAATGAGCAGTTCTTC. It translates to CASSLGGIGNEQFF.

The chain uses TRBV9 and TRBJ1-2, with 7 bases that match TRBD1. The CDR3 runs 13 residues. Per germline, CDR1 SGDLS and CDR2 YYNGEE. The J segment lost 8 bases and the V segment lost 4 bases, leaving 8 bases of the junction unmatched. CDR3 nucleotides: TGTGCCAGCAGCTTCTCACAGGGGCACGGCTACACCTTC. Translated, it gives CASSFSQGHGYTF.

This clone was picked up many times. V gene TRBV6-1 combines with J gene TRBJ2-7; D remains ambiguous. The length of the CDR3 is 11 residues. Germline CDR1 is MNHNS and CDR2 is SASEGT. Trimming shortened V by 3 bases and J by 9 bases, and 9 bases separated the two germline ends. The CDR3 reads CASSDASGQYF. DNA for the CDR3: TGTGCCAGCAGTGACGCTTCGGGGCAGTACTTC.

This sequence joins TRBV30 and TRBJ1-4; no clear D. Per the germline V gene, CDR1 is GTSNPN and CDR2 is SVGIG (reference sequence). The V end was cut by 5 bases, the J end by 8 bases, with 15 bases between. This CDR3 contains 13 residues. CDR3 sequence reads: CAWETGYEEKLFF. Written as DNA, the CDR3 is TGTGCCTGGGAAACGGGATACGAGGAAAAACTGTTTTTT.

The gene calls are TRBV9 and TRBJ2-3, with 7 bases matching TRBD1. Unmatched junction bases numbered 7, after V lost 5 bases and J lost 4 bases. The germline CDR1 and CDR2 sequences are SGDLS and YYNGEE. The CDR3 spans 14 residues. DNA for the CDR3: TGTGCCAGCAGTTCGACAGGGTGGGCAGATACGCAGTATTTT. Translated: CASSSTGWADTQYF.

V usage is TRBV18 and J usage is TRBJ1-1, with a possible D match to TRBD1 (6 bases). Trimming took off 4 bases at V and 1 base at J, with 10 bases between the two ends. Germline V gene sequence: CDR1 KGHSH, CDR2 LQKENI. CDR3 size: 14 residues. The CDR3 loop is CASSLQGANTEAFF. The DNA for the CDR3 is TGTGCCAGCTCACTACAGGGCGCGAACACTGAAGCTTTCTTT.

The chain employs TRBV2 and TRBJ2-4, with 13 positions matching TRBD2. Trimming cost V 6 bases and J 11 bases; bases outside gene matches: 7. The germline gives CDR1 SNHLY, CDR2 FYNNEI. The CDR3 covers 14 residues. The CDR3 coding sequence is TGTGCCAGCAGCGCCGGGACTAGCGGGGTACTTCAGTACTTC. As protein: CASSAGTSGVLQYF. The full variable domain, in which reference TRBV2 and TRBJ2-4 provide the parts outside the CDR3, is EPEVTQTPSHQVTQMGQEVILRCVPISNHLYFYWYRQILGQKVEFLVSFYNNEISEKSEIFDDQFSVERPDGSNFTLKIRSTKLEDSAMYFCASSAGTSGVLQYFGAGTRLSVL.

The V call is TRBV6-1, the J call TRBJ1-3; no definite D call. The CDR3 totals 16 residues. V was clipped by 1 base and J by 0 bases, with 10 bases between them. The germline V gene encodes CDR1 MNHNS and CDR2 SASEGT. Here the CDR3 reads CASSEEWWPSGNTIYF. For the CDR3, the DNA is TGTGCCAGCAGTGAAGAGTGGTGGCCCTCTGGAAACACCATATATTTT.

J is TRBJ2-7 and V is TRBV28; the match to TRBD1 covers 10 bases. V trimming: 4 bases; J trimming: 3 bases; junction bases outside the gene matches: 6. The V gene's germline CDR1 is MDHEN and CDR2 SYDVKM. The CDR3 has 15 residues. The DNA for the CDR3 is TGTGCCAGCAGTTCACGGACAGGGGGGTTCTACGAGCAGTACTTC. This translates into CASSSRTGGFYEQYF.

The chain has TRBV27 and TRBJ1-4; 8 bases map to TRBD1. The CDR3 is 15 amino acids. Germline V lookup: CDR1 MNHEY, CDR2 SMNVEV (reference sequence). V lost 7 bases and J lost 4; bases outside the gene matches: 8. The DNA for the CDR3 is TGTGCCAGCAACCTACAGGGGGGGAATAATGAAAAACTGTTTTTT. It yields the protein CASNLQGGNNEKLFF.

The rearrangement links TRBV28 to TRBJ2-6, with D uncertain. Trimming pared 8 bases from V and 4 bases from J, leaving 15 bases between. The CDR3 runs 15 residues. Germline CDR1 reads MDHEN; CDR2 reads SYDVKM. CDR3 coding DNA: TGTGCCAGCTGCTGGGCTCCTCCCGGGGCCAACGTCCTGACTTTC. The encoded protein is CASCWAPPGANVLTF. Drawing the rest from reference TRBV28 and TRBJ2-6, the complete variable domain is DVKVTQSSRYLVKRTGEKVFLECVQDMDHENMFWYRQDPGLGLRLIYFSYDVKMKEKGDIPEGYSVSREKKERFSLILESASTNQTSMYLCASCWAPPGANVLTFGAGSRLTVL.

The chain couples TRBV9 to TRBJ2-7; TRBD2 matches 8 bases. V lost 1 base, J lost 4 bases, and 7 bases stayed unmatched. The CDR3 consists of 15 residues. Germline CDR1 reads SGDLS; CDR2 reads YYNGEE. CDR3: CASSVLAGLSYEQYF. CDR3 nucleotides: TGTGCCAGCAGCGTATTAGCGGGGCTTTCATACGAGCAGTACTTC.

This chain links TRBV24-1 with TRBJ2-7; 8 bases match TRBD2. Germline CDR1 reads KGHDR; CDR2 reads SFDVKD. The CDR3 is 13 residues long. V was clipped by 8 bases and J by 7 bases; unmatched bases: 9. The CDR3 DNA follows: TGTGCCACCACCGCCCGGGGGGGCGGAGAGCAGTACTTC. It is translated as CATTARGGGEQYF.

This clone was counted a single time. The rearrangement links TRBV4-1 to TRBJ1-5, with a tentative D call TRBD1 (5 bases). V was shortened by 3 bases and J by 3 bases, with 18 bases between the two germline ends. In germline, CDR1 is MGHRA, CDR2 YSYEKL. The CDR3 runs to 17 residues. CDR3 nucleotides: TGCGCCAGCAGCCAGTTATATCCGGGACTGATCAATCAGCCCCAGCATTTT. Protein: CASSQLYPGLINQPQHF.

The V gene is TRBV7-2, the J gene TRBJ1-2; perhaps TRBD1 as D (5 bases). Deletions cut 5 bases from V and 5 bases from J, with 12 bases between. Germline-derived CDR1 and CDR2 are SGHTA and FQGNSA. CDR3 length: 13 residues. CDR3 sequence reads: CASSPDSQYGYTF. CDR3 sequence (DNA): TGTGCCAGCAGCCCTGACAGCCAATATGGCTACACCTTC.